Listed here are 17 T cell receptor beta chains from one sample, sequenced in a study of T cell repertoires in cytomegalovirus infection. Their antigens remain unidentified. TCRdb reanalysed the reads using MiXCR and keeps one entry per CDR3 protein. The sample lists a few hundred thousand distinct CDR3 sequences, around two fifths seen once, with 48% in the top ten. The source material was cultured PBMCs, sampled from culture after CMV antigen stimulation. The origin of the receptors is a human donor in good health (CMV status not recorded). Some clones in this sample may be carry-over from other donors' samples.

The table lists this clonotype with a few counts. This chain connects TRBV6-1 to TRBJ1-6; D is perhaps TRBD1 (5 bases). The CDR3 runs 18 residues. Per germline, CDR1 MNHNS and CDR2 SASEGT. The V end lost 6 bases, the J end lost 0 bases, and 18 bases lay between the germline ends. CDR3 in DNA: TGTGCCAGCAGCCCTTCTGGGACCTGGAGCTCCTATAATTCACCCCTCCACTTT. This sequence encodes CASSPSGTWSSYNSPLHF.

The V and J genes are TRBV12-3 or TRBV12-4 and TRBJ2-1, with TRBD2 matching over 11 bases. There are 15 residues in the CDR3. V gave up 6 bases and J gave up 10 bases; unmatched junction bases: 11. The DNA of the CDR3 is TGTGCCAGCAGACCCGGGACTAGCGGACTAGGAGAGCAGTTCTTC. It codes for CASRPGTSGLGEQFF.

The chain is built from TRBV4-3 and TRBJ2-1, with TRBD2 matching 15 bases. Germline V gives CDR1 LGHNA, CDR2 YSLEER. V shed 0 bases, J shed 9 bases, and the junction held 6 bases outside the gene matches. This CDR3 contains 17 residues. CDR3 protein: CASSQDVGLAGGTEQFF. The CDR3 coding sequence is TGCGCCAGCAGCCAAGATGTGGGACTAGCGGGAGGTACTGAGCAGTTCTTC.

This clonotype showed up just once. The chain uses TRBV7-8 and TRBJ2-6; D is possibly TRBD1 (5 bases). V was cut by 3 bases and J by 0 bases, with 18 bases left in between. There are 19 residues in the CDR3. Germline loops: CDR1 SGHVS, CDR2 FQNEAQ. CDR3 sequence: CASSFYRQSPYSGANVLTF. The CDR3 bases are TGTGCCAGCAGCTTCTACAGGCAGAGTCCCTACTCTGGGGCCAACGTCCTGACTTTC.

This clonotype occurred a few times. V is TRBV11-3 and J is TRBJ1-2; tentative D call: TRBD1 (5 bases). Germline CDR1 is SGHNT and CDR2 is YENEEA. Trimming took off 5 bases at V and 7 bases at J, with 14 bases between the two ends. This CDR3 has 13 residues. The CDR3 loop reads CASSEHSGVGYTF. Here the CDR3 DNA reads TGTGCCAGCAGCGAACACTCGGGGGTTGGCTACACCTTC.

In its sample, this clonotype was seen once. The genes are TRBV10-3 and TRBJ2-2; D not certain. Trimming left V 11 bases short and J 1 base short, with 11 bases between. CDR3 length: 13 amino acids. The germline V gene encodes CDR1 ENHRY and CDR2 SYGVKD. As DNA, the CDR3 is TGTGCCGCAGGATCGGGGAACACCGGGGAGCTGTTTTTT. This encodes CAAGSGNTGELFF.

The J gene is TRBJ2-7, the V gene TRBV7-6; tentative D call: TRBD2 (5 bases). Trimming left V 5 bases short and J 2 bases short, with 16 bases between. The germline gives CDR1 SGHVS, CDR2 FNYEAQ. This CDR3 region has 15 residues. CDR3 DNA: TGTGCCAGCAGCCCTGACGGACTCCCTACCTACGAGCAGTACTTC. This gives the protein CASSPDGLPTYEQYF.

The count of this clonotype is one. The chain couples TRBV2 to TRBJ2-1; 8 nucleotides line up with TRBD2. Germline V gives CDR1 SNHLY, CDR2 FYNNEI. V lost 1 base and J lost 2; bases outside the gene matches: 1. This CDR3 is built from 15 residues. Written as DNA, the CDR3 is TGTGCCAGCAGTGAAGACGGGGGGGCCTACAATGAGCAGTTCTTC. It yields the protein CASSEDGGAYNEQFF.

The chain joins TRBV6-5 to TRBJ1-1; TRBD1 might be the D (5 bases). This CDR3 spans 14 amino acids. Germline CDR1 is MNHEY and CDR2 is SVGAGI. The ends were cut back, 2 bases at V and 11 bases at J, with 18 bases in the middle. CDR3 coding DNA: TGTGCCAGCAGTTACGGGGGGGAGGACGTGGTGGCTTTCTTT. Translation: CASSYGGEDVVAFF.

This clonotype showed up just a few times. The V gene is TRBV7-2, the J gene TRBJ2-5; TRBD2 is a possible D gene (7 bases). Germline CDR1 reads SGHTA; CDR2 reads FQGNSA. The V end was cut by 4 bases, the J end by 0 bases, with 15 bases between. The CDR3 totals 16 residues. DNA of the CDR3: TGTGCCAGCAGCTCCCGAAGGGGGGGTAACCAAGAGACCCAGTACTTC. This translates into CASSSRRGGNQETQYF.

Here the CDR3 reads CASRGWDEQFF. The DNA for the CDR3 is TGTGCCAGCCGGGGCTGGGATGAGCAGTTCTTC. The V gene is TRBV6-1, the J gene TRBJ2-1; D is tentatively TRBD1 or TRBD2 (5 bases each). Trimming stripped 8 bases from V and 8 bases from J, with 10 bases between. The CDR3 has 11 amino acids. The germline CDR1 and CDR2 sequences are MNHNS and SASEGT.

This clonotype has a handful of counts. The V call is TRBV19, the J call TRBJ2-3; TRBD2 agrees at 8 bases. J lost 0 bases, V lost 6 bases, and 8 bases had no gene match. The CDR3 has 16 residues. Germline CDR1 and CDR2: LNHDA and SQIVND (reference sequence). The CDR3 spells CASRNRASGSTDTQYF. The CDR3 region has the DNA TGTGCCAGTAGGAATCGGGCTAGCGGGAGCACAGATACGCAGTATTTT.

The V and J genes are TRBV10-3 and TRBJ1-5; D ambiguous. There are 15 residues in the CDR3. V shed 4 bases and J shed 2 bases, with 12 bases lying between them. The germline V gene has CDR1 ENHRY and CDR2 SYGVKD. The CDR3 loop is CAISGSDGRNQPQHF. Written as DNA, the CDR3 is TGTGCCATCAGTGGATCGGACGGACGCAATCAGCCCCAGCATTTT.

The V gene is TRBV6-5, the J gene TRBJ2-7; 12 positions match TRBD1. The CDR3 has 15 residues. CDR1 and CDR2 (germline): MNHEY, SVGAGI. Trimming removed 8 bases from V and 5 bases from J; junction bases left unmatched: 10. The CDR3 DNA follows: TGTGCCAGCGCCGTCAACAGGGACAGGGGGCACGAGCAGTACTTC. Translating gives CASAVNRDRGHEQYF.

The J gene is TRBJ1-6, the V gene TRBV11-1, with TRBD1 matching over 7 bases. V shed 5 bases and J 11 bases; nucleotides not matched to a gene: 15. Germline values: CDR1 SGHAT, CDR2 FQDESV (reference sequence). The CDR3 is 16 residues long. The CDR3 region is CASSGAYDRDVPPLHF. The DNA of the CDR3 is TGTGCCAGCAGCGGAGCGTACGACAGGGACGTGCCACCCCTCCACTTT. Looking up the rest from reference TRBV11-1 and TRBJ1-6 gives the full variable domain: EAEVAQSPRYKITEKSQAVAFWCDPISGHATLYWYRQILGQGPELLVQFQDESVVDDSQLPKDRFSAERLKGVDSTLKIQPAELGDSAMYLCASSGAYDRDVPPLHFGNGTRLTVT.

Remarks on this clonotype: A read error may be the cause here, since a much bigger clone is one base away. This rearrangement joins TRBV11-2 to TRBJ2-7; 11 nucleotides align to TRBD2. From germline, CDR1 is SGHAT and CDR2 FQNNGV. This CDR3 has 17 residues. CDR3: CASSSYPTSGRGYEQNF. The CDR3 coding sequence is TGTGCCAGCAGCTCCTACCCCACTAGCGGGAGAGGGTACGAGCAGAACTTC.

The chain has TRBV7-8 and TRBJ1-3, with D possibly being TRBD1 (5 bases). V was shortened by 6 bases and J by 0 bases, with 24 bases between the two germline ends. This CDR3 spans 19 amino acids. Germline CDR1 is SGHVS and CDR2 is FQNEAQ. The CDR3 nucleotides are TGTGCCAGCAGACGCGACCGTTTACCCGGGACCTCCTCTGGAAACACCATATATTTT. This sequence encodes CASRRDRLPGTSSGNTIYF.